A selection of T cell receptor beta chains follows, all from one sample in a study of blood T cell repertoires in COVID-19. TCRdb's table, derived via immunoSEQ multiplex PCR, lists solely in-frame clones and lacks some. This table has 180,000 or so clones, approximately 90% appearing once. Sequenced material: peripheral blood. All receptors come from a woman aged 25-40 years with acute or convalescent COVID-19. The CDR3 runs from the conserved cysteine through the conserved F or W. The D gene is left open where the match is weak. Size values are once, few and many counts, or a class for expanded clones, and some rows have none.

v_call	j_call	d_call	clone_size	cdr3_nt	cdr3_aa
TRBV28	TRBJ2-7	.	.	TGTGCCAGCGGGCGTGGAGGTGTCTACGAGCAGTACTTC	CASGRGGVYEQYF
TRBV5-1	TRBJ2-7	.	once	TGCGCCAGCAGGAGCTCCTACGAGCAGTACTTC	CASRSSYEQYF
TRBV20-1	TRBJ2-1	TRBD2	.	TGCAGTGCTAGCGGGAGGGCCATCAGGTTCTTC	CSASGRAIRFF
TRBV5-6	TRBJ2-7	TRBD1	.	TGTGCCAGCAGCCAGGACAGGGACGAGCAGTACTTC	CASSQDRDEQYF
TRBV28	TRBJ1-6	.	few	TGTGCCAGCAGCCCAGCGAACTCCCTGAGTGGTGTCTATAATTCACCCCTCCACTTT	CASSPANSLSGVYNSPLHF
TRBV28	TRBJ2-5	.	.	TGTGCCAGCAGTCTCCGATTTCGGGTGGAGACCCAGTACTTC	CASSLRFRVETQYF
TRBV5-1	TRBJ1-3	.	once	TGCGCCAGCAGCTTTTTTCGCGGGTCAGGAAACACCATATATTTT	CASSFFRGSGNTIYF
TRBV28	TRBJ1-2	.	.	TGTGCCAGCAGTTTGCAGGGATTCTATGGCTACACCTTC	CASSLQGFYGYTF
TRBV2	TRBJ1-5	TRBD1	.	TGTGCCAGCGACAGGGAGGTTGGCCAGCCCCAGCATTTT	CASDREVGQPQHF
TRBV5-1	TRBJ2-2	.	.	TGCGCCAGCACTATTGCACAGGAATCCGGGGAGCTGTTTTTT	CASTIAQESGELFF
TRBV6-5	TRBJ1-1	TRBD1	.	TGTGCCAGCAGTTTCAAACAGGGGGCTTCAGCTTTCTTT	CASSFKQGASAFF
TRBV9	TRBJ2-1	TRBD2	.	TGTGCCAGCAGCGTAGGGGGCGGGAGGGCCCAGGGCTATGAGCAGTTCTTC	CASSVGGGRAQGYEQFF
TRBV5-1	TRBJ2-7	.	.	TGCGCCAGCAGCTTGGGGTCAGGGACTGGGTACGAGCAGTACTTC	CASSLGSGTGYEQYF
TRBV18	TRBJ2-5	.	.	TGTGCCAGCTCACCCCAACCGGCGGTGGCGGGAGAGACCCAGTACTTC	CASSPQPAVAGETQYF
TRBV19	TRBJ2-1	TRBD2	.	TGTGCCAGTCGCGGGACTAGCGGGAGGGTGTCCCTCTATGAGCAGTTCTTC	CASRGTSGRVSLYEQFF
TRBV28	TRBJ2-3	TRBD2	.	TGTGCCAGCAGGGCTAGCGGGGCCACAGATACGCAGTATTTT	CASRASGATDTQYF
TRBV27	TRBJ2-7	.	.	TGTGCCAGCAGTTTATCGAGGGCAGGAGTACTGAAGCAGTACTTC	CASSLSRAGVLKQYF
TRBV9	TRBJ2-1	.	once	TGTGCCAGCAGCTCCCTCTCGTCCCCTAAGCTCTTC	CASSSLSSPKLF
TRBV21-1	TRBJ2-1	.	.	TGTGCCAGCAGCAACCCAGAGGTTGGCAATGAGCAGTTCTTC	CASSNPEVGNEQFF
TRBV3-1/TRBV3-2	TRBJ1-1	TRBD1	.	TGTGCCAGCAGCGACCCCCGACAGGGGGGGGGAACTGAAGCTTTCTTT	CASSDPRQGGGTEAFF
TRBV6-5	TRBJ2-7	.	.	TGTGCCAGCCTAAAGACAGGTTCCTACGAGCAGTACTTC	CASLKTGSYEQYF
TRBV2	TRBJ2-7	TRBD1	once	TGTGCCAGCCGGGACAGGGTCTACGAGCAGTACTTC	CASRDRVYEQYF
TRBV2	TRBJ2-1	.	.	TGTGCCACCAGGTTCACAAGCTCCTACAATGAGCAGTTCTTC	CATRFTSSYNEQFF
TRBV5-4	TRBJ1-6	.	.	TGTGCCAGCAGCTTGCGACTTGGTACGGGGGATAATTCACCCCTCCACTTT	CASSLRLGTGDNSPLHF
TRBV27	TRBJ2-1	.	.	TGTGCCAGCAGTTTTCGCTCCTACAATGAGCAGTTCTTC	CASSFRSYNEQFF
TRBV25-1	TRBJ1-6	.	.	TGTGCCAGCAGTGAATATGTAGATAATTCACCCCTCCACTTT	CASSEYVDNSPLHF
TRBV7-2	TRBJ2-2	.	.	TGTGCCAGCAGCCTAAAATCCGGGGAGCTGTTTTTT	CASSLKSGELFF
TRBV7-9	TRBJ2-2	TRBD1	.	TGTGCCAGCAGCTTAGAATCCCAGGACAGGGGTCCCGGGGAGCTGTTTTTT	CASSLESQDRGPGELFF
TRBV18	TRBJ1-1	.	.	TGTGCCAGCTCACCACTCAGGACAGAGTTCACTGAAGCTTTCTTT	CASSPLRTEFTEAFF
TRBV5-4	TRBJ2-5	TRBD2	.	TGTGCCAGCAGCTCCGGGACTAGCGAGGTAGAGACCCAGTACTTC	CASSSGTSEVETQYF
TRBV27	TRBJ1-1	TRBD1	.	TGTGCCAGCAGTTTAGACAGGGCGAACACTGAAGCTTTCTTT	CASSLDRANTEAFF
TRBV7-9	TRBJ1-3	.	.	TGTGCCAGCAGCTTCCCCTCTAACACCATATATTTT	CASSFPSNTIYF
TRBV19	TRBJ1-3	TRBD1	few	TGTGCCACACGACAGGGCTCGACTGGAAACACCATATATTTT	CATRQGSTGNTIYF
TRBV6-5	TRBJ2-1	.	.	TGTGCCAGCAGGCCAACAGGGTTCTCCTACAATGAGCAGTTCTTC	CASRPTGFSYNEQFF
TRBV27	TRBJ2-5	TRBD1	.	TGTGCCAGCAAGGTGGGGACAGGGAGTCAAGAGACCCAGTACTTC	CASKVGTGSQETQYF
TRBV6-6	TRBJ1-5	.	.	TGTGCCAGCAGTCCGGGACACTATAGCAATCAGCCCCAGCATTTT	CASSPGHYSNQPQHF
TRBV10-2	TRBJ1-1	TRBD1	.	TGCGCCAGCAGGGGGGGACAGGGGAACACTGAAGCTTTCTTT	CASRGGQGNTEAFF
TRBV28	TRBJ1-4	.	.	TGTGCCAGCAGTCCCTCCGTAAAACTGTTTTTT	CASSPSVKLFF
TRBV18	TRBJ2-1	.	.	TGTGCCAGCTCACCACCGGGCGGAGCGCGAGGGACCTACAATGAGCAGTTCTTC	CASSPPGGARGTYNEQFF
TRBV7-2	TRBJ1-2	.	.	TGTGCCAGCAGCTTAGCGAGGGAAGGCTACACCTTC	CASSLAREGYTF
TRBV30	TRBJ1-5	.	.	TGTGCCTGGCGCGCGCCAGGCGCGGGGGGGGATCAGCCCCAGCATTTT	CAWRAPGAGGDQPQHF
TRBV28	TRBJ1-1	.	.	TGTGCCCGTAGGGGGGGAAGTATGAACACTGAAGCTTTCTTT	CARRGGSMNTEAFF
TRBV5-1	TRBJ2-7	.	.	TGCGCCAGCAGCTCCTGGACTGTTACCTACGAGCAGTACTTC	CASSSWTVTYEQYF
TRBV28	TRBJ2-3	.	.	TGTGCCAGCAGCTCAATACCAGGAGGGCAGGTTACGCAGTATTTT	CASSSIPGGQVTQYF
TRBV29-1	TRBJ1-1	TRBD1	.	TGCAGCGCCGGAGGACAGGGGGCACTCGAAGCTTTCTTT	CSAGGQGALEAFF
TRBV2	TRBJ2-1	.	.	TGTGCCAGCAGTGAATTGGCAGGGATGTACAATGAGCAGTTCTTC	CASSELAGMYNEQFF
TRBV11-3	TRBJ2-5	.	.	TGTGCCAGCAGCTTAGAACAGCAAGAGACCCAGTACTTC	CASSLEQQETQYF
TRBV2	TRBJ2-1	TRBD1	.	TGTGCCAGCAGTACGGGACAGGGTCACAATGAGCAGTTCTTC	CASSTGQGHNEQFF
TRBV19	TRBJ2-4	TRBD1	.	TGTGCCAGTAGTATCTGGACAGGGGGAGCCAAAAACATTCAGTACTTC	CASSIWTGGAKNIQYF